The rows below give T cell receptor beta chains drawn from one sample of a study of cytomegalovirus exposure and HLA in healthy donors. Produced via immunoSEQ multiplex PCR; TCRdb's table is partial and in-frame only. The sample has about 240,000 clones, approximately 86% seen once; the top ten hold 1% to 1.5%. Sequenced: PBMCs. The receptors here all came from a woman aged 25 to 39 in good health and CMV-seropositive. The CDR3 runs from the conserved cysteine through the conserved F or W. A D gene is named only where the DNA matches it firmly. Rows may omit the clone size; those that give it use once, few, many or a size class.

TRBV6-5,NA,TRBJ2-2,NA,TGTGCCAGCAGTTACAGTGGAGGGCCCGGGGAGCTGTTTTTT,CASSYSGGPGELFF
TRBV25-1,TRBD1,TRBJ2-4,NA,TGTGCCAGCAGGGGCCAGGGGGCTAACATTCAGTACTTC,CASRGQGANIQYF
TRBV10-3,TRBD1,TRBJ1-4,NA,TGTGCCATGTCAGGGGGATCTAATGAAAAACTGTTTTTT,CAMSGGSNEKLFF
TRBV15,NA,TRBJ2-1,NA,TGTGCCACCAGCAAAAGGGACTTAATCTATGAGCAGTTCTTC,CATSKRDLIYEQFF
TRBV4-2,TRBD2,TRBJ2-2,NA,TGTGCCAGCAGCCAAGATAGCGCGGGAGGCGGGGAGCTGTTTTTT,CASSQDSAGGGELFF
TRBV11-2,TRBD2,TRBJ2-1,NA,TGTGCCAGCAGTCGAATCGCGGGGGGTGAGCAGTTCTTC,CASSRIAGGEQFF
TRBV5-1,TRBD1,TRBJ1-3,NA,TGCGCCAGCAGCTCGGGACAGGGTTCTTCTGGAAACACCATATATTTT,CASSSGQGSSGNTIYF
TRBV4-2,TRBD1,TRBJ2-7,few,TGTGCCAGCAGCCAAGATCCCAGGGGGTGGAGCTCCTACGAGCAGTACTTC,CASSQDPRGWSSYEQYF
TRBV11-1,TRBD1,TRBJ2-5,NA,TGTGCCAGCAGCTTTGGGGACAGGGGCCAAGAGACCCAGTACTTC,CASSFGDRGQETQYF
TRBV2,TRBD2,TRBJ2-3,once,TGTGCCAGAGACATGAGACTAGCGGGAGTTTCGGCAGATACGCAGTATTTT,CARDMRLAGVSADTQYF
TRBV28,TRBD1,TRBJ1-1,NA,TGTGCCAGCACCTTGCTCGGGACAGGGAACACTGAAGCTTTCTTT,CASTLLGTGNTEAFF
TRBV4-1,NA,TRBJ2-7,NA,TGCGCCAGCAGCCACCGGGTGACAGAGTCCTACGAGCAGTACTTC,CASSHRVTESYEQYF
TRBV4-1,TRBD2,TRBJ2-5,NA,TGCGCCAGCAGCGAAGGGGTAGCGGGAGGGATACAAGAGACCCAGTACTTC,CASSEGVAGGIQETQYF
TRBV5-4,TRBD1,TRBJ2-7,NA,TGTGCCAGCAGCTTGGCTGGGACAGCGTACTACGAGCAGTACTTC,CASSLAGTAYYEQYF
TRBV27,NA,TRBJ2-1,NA,TGTGCCAGCAGTTTTGAGTCAACCTACAATGAGCAGTTCTTC,CASSFESTYNEQFF
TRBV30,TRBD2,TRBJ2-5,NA,TGTGCCTGGAGCGGACTAGCGGGGCCCCTTCAAGAGACCCAGTACTTC,CAWSGLAGPLQETQYF
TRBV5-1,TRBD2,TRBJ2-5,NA,TGCGCCAGCAGCTTGGGGCTAGCGGGAGAAATTGGGGAGACCCAGTACTTC,CASSLGLAGEIGETQYF
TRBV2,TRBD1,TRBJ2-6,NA,TGTGCCAGCAGTGAAGGACAGGGATTAGCGTCTGGGGCCAACGTCCTGACTTTC,CASSEGQGLASGANVLTF
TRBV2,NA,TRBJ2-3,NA,TGTGCCAGCAGTGCCTATCCCGGACAGAGATCCGGGGTCCGCACAGATACGCAGTATTTT,CASSAYPGQRSGVRTDTQYF
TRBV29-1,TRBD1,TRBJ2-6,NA,TGCAGCGTAGAACAGGGGACTGGGGCCAACGTCCTGACTTTC,CSVEQGTGANVLTF
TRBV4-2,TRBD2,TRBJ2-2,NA,TGTGCCAGTCAATGGACTAGCGGTAACACCGGGGAGCTGTTTTTT,CASQWTSGNTGELFF
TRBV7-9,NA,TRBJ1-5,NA,TGTGCCAGCAGCTTAGGTTTTCCCAGTTATAGCAATCAGCCCCAGCATTTT,CASSLGFPSYSNQPQHF
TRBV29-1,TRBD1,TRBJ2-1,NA,TGCAGCGTGGACAGGGGAGATTGGAATGAGCAGTTCTTC,CSVDRGDWNEQFF
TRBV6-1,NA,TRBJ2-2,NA,TGTGCCAGCAGTGAAGGTCTGAACACCGGGGAGCTGTTTTTT,CASSEGLNTGELFF
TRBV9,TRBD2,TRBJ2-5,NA,TGTGCCAGCAGCATTAGCGGGAGGTTGACCCCAGAGACCCAGTACTTC,CASSISGRLTPETQYF
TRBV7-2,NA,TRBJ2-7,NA,TGTGCCAGCAGTCCTCAGGGGCAGTCCTACGAGCAGTACTTC,CASSPQGQSYEQYF
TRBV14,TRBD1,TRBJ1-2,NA,TGTGCCAGCAGCCTCGGGACAGAAAACTATGGCTACACCTTC,CASSLGTENYGYTF
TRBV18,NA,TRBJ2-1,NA,TGTGCCAGCTCACCAAGCACGGGTTCTGGGAATGAGCAGTTCTTC,CASSPSTGSGNEQFF
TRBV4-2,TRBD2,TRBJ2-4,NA,TGTGCCAGCAGCCAAGAAGGGGCGGGACTAGCGAGCATTCAGTACTTC,CASSQEGAGLASIQYF
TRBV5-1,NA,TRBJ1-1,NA,TGCGCCAGCAGCTTGTACAGCTTGAACACTGAAGCTTTCTTT,CASSLYSLNTEAFF
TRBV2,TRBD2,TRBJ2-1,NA,TGTGCCAGCAGACCGGGACTAGAAGGGTACAATGAGCAGTTCTTC,CASRPGLEGYNEQFF
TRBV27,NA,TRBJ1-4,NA,TGTGCCAGCAGTTTAAGGCGCGGGGTGACAACTAATGAAAAACTGTTTTTT,CASSLRRGVTTNEKLFF
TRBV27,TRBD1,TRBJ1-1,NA,TGTGCCAGCAGTCTAAAACAGGGGCTAAGCACTGAAGCTTTCTTT,CASSLKQGLSTEAFF
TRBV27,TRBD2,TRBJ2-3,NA,TGTGCCAGCAGTTTTTACGCAGCGGGAGGGCCGTCAGATACGCAGTATTTT,CASSFYAAGGPSDTQYF
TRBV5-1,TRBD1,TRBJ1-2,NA,TGCGCCAGCAGCCAGACAGGGATATACGGCTACACCTTC,CASSQTGIYGYTF
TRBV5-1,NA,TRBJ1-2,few,TGCGCCAGCAGCTTGGCCAACAGGGTACCTCCCTATGGCTACACCTTC,CASSLANRVPPYGYTF
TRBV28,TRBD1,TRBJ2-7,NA,TGTGCCAGCATAAGCAGGGCGAGGCAGGGGGCCCACGAGCAGTACTTC,CASISRARQGAHEQYF
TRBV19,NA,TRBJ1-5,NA,TGTGCCAGTAGCTCGGGGGGGGTCGGGGATCAGCCCCAGCATTTT,CASSSGGVGDQPQHF
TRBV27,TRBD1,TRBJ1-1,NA,TGTGCCACTCAAGGGGGGGCAGGGGGCGAAGCTTTCTTT,CATQGGAGGEAFF
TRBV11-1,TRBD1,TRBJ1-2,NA,TGTGCCAGCAGCCCCACAGGGGGTACAGGATCCTATGGCTACACCTTC,CASSPTGGTGSYGYTF
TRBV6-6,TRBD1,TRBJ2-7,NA,TGTGCCAGCACTCACAGGGGAAAGACCTACGAGCAGTACTTC,CASTHRGKTYEQYF
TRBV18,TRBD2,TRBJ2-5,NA,TGTGCCAGCTCACCACCGGGACTAGCGCTGGAGACCCAGTACTTC,CASSPPGLALETQYF
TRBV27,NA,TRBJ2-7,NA,TGTGCCAGCAGTCCCCGCCAGAAAGGGGGCTCCTACGAGCAGTACTTC,CASSPRQKGGSYEQYF
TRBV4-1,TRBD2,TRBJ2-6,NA,TGCGCCAGCAGCCAGGCGGGAGGCACCTCTGGCTCTGGGGCCAACGTCCTGACTTTC,CASSQAGGTSGSGANVLTF
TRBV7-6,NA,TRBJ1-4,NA,TGTGCCAGCAGCTTGCCTAATGCCGATGAAAAACTGTTTTTT,CASSLPNADEKLFF
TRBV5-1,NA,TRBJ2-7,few,TGCGCCAGGGGGGCGCCAGAGGAGCAGTACTTC,CARGAPEEQYF
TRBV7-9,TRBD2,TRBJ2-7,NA,TGTGCCAGCAGCTCAGGGACTAGTCAACGCGAGCAGTACTTC,CASSSGTSQREQYF